A selection of T cell receptor beta chains follows, all from one sample in a study of cytomegalovirus exposure and HLA in healthy donors. Clones were sequenced by immunoSEQ multiplex PCR, and TCRdb holds only the in-frame ones, with some missing. The repertoire has a few hundred thousand clones, approximately 85% of them found once; the top ten carry around 0.96%. Sequencing was done on a sample of PBMCs. Receptor source: a man aged 25 to 40 in good health and CMV-seronegative. CDR3s include the opening cysteine and the closing phenylalanine or tryptophan. The D gene is left open where the match is weak. Size is stated for part of the rows, as once, few or many counts, or as a class when the clone is expanded.

TRBD1	TRBV2	.	TRBJ1-4	TGTGCCAGCAGTGAAGCTTACAGGGGAAATGAAAAACTGTTTTTT	CASSEAYRGNEKLFF
.	TRBV11-3	.	TRBJ2-3	TGTGCCAGCAGCCGGGTCCTCACAGATACGCAGTATTTT	CASSRVLTDTQYF
TRBD2	TRBV5-1	.	TRBJ2-7	TGCGCCAGCAGCTTGGCCGGGACTAGTCACGAGCAGTACTTC	CASSLAGTSHEQYF
.	TRBV27	.	TRBJ1-5	TGTGCCAGTCAGGGGAGACCCAATCAGCCCCAGCATTTT	CASQGRPNQPQHF
.	TRBV29-1	.	TRBJ2-3	TGCAGCGTTGAAACAATCACAGATACGCAGTATTTT	CSVETITDTQYF
.	TRBV5-4	.	TRBJ1-1	TGTGCCAGCAGCTTGGCTGGGTCAGGGGAAGCTTTCTTT	CASSLAGSGEAFF
TRBD1	TRBV6-4	once	TRBJ2-1	TGTGCCAGCAGGGGACAGGACGGGAACAATGAGCAGTTCTTC	CASRGQDGNNEQFF
TRBD1	TRBV7-8	.	TRBJ1-6	TGTGCCAGCAGCAGACAGGGAAGGGAGTCACCCCTCCACTTT	CASSRQGRESPLHF
.	TRBV21-1	once	TRBJ1-2	TGTGCCAGCAGCCCCAGGGGCTACACCTTC	CASSPRGYTF
.	TRBV5-4	.	TRBJ1-1	TGTGCCAGCCCCAAAGGGGTGAACACTGAAGCTTTCTTT	CASPKGVNTEAFF
.	TRBV30	.	TRBJ1-5	TGTGCCTGGAGCGGACAGAGCAATCAGCCCCAGCATTTT	CAWSGQSNQPQHF
TRBD1	TRBV5-1	.	TRBJ1-1	TGCGCCAGCAGGACGGGACAGGGAAGCACTGAAGCTTTCTTT	CASRTGQGSTEAFF
TRBD1	TRBV19	few	TRBJ2-5	TGTGCCAGTAGGGACAGGGGGCGAGAGACCCAGTACTTC	CASRDRGRETQYF
.	TRBV7-9	.	TRBJ1-4	TGTGCCAGCAGCTTAGCACAGAGTAATGAAAAACTGTTTTTT	CASSLAQSNEKLFF
.	TRBV10-2	.	TRBJ2-1	TGCGCCAGCAGTGGACACAGGGACCACAATGAGCAGTTCTTC	CASSGHRDHNEQFF
TRBD1	TRBV2	.	TRBJ1-4	TGTGCCAGCAGTCTTTTGCAGGGGGCGCCGGGAAAACTGTTTTTT	CASSLLQGAPGKLFF
.	TRBV2	.	TRBJ1-4	TGTGCCAGCAGTGAAGAGTGGAGGGAAAAACTGTTTTTT	CASSEEWREKLFF
TRBD1	TRBV5-6	.	TRBJ2-6	TGTGCCAGCAGCTCGACAGGGGGGGCGTTCTATGGGGCCAACGTCCTGACTTTC	CASSSTGGAFYGANVLTF
.	TRBV27	once	TRBJ1-2	TGTGCCAGCAGCCCCAGGGTATATAACTATGGCTACACCTTC	CASSPRVYNYGYTF
TRBD1	TRBV19	.	TRBJ1-1	TGTGCCACCGAAGGCACAGGGGGTATCTTTCTCGCGAGCACTGAAGCTTTCTTT	CATEGTGGIFLASTEAFF
.	TRBV14	.	TRBJ1-6	TGTGCCAGCAGCCAAGTTCGTTCACCCCTCCACTTT	CASSQVRSPLHF
.	TRBV4-3	.	TRBJ2-7	TGCGCCAGCAGCCAAGACCTGGGACATACATACGAGCAGTACTTC	CASSQDLGHTYEQYF
.	TRBV11-2	once	TRBJ1-1	TGTGCCAGCAGCCGAGGGGGTACAGCTGTGAACACTGAAGCTTTCTTT	CASSRGGTAVNTEAFF